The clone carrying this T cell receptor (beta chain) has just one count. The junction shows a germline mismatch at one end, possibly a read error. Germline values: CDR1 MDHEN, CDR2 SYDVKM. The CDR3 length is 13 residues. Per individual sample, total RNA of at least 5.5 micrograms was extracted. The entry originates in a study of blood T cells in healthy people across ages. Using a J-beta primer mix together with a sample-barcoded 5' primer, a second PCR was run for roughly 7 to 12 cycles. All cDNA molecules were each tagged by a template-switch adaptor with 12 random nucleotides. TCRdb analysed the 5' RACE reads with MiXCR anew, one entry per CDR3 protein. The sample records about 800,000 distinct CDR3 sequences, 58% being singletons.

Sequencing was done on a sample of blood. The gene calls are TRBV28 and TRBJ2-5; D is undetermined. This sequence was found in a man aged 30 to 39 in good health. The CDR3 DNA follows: TGTACCAGCAGTTTAGCCCAACAAGAGACCCAGTACTTC. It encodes CTSSLAQQETQYF. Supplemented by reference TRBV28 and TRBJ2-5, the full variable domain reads DVKVTQSSRYLVKRTGEKVFLECVQDMDHENMFWYRQDPGLGLRLIYFSYDVKMKEKGDIPEGYSVSREKKERFSLILESASTNQTSMYLCTSSLAQQETQYFGPGTRLLVL.